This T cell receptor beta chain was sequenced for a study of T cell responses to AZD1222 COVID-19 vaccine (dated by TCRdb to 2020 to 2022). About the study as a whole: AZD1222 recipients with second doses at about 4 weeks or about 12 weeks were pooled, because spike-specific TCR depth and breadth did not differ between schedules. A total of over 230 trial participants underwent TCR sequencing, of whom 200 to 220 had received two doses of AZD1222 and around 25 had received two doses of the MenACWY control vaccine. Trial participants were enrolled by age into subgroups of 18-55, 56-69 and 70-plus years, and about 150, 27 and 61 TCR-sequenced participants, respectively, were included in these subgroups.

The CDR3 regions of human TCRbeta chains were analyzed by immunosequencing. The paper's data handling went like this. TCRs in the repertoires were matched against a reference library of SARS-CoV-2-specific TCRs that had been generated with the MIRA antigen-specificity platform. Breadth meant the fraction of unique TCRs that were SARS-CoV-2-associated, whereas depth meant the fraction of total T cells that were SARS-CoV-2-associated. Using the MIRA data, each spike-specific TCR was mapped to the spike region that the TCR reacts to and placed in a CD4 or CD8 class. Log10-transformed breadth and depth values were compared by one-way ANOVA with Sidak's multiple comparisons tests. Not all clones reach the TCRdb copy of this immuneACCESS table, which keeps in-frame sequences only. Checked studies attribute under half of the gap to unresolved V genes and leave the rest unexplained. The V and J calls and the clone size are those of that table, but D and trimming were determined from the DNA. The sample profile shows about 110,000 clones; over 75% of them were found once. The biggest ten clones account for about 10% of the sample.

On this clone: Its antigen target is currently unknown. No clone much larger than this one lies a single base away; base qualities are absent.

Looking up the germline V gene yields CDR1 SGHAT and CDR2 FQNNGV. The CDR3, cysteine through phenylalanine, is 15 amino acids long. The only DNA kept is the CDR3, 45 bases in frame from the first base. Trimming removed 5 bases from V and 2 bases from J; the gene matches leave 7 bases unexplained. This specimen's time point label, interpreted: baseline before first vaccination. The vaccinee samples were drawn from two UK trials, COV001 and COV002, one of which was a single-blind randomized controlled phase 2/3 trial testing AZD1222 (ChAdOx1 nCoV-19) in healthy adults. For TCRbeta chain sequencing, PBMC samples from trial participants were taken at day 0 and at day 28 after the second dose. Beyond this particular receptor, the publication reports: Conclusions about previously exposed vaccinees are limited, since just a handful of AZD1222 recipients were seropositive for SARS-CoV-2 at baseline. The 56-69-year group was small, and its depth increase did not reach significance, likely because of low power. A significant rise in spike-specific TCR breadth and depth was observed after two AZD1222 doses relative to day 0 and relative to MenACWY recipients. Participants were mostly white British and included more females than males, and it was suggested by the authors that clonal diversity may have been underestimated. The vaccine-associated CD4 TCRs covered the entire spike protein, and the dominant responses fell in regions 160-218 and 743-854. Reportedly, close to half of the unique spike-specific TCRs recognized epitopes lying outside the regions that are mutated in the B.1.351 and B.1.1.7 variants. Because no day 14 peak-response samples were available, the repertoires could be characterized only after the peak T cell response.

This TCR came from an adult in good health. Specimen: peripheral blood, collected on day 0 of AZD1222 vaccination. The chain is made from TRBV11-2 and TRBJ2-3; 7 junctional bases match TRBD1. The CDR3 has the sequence CASSPTGQDTDTQYF. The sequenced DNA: TGTGCCAGCAGCCCGACAGGACAGGACACAGATACGCAGTATTTT.